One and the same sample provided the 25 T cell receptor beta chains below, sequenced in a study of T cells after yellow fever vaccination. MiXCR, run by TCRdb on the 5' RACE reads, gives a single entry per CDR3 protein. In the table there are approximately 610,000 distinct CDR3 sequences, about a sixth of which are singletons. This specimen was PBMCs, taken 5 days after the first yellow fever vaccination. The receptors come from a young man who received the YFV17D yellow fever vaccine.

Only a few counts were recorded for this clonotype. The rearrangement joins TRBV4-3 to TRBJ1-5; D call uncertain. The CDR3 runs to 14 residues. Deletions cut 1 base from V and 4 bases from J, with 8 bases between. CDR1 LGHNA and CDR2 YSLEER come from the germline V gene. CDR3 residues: CASSQVASNQPQHF. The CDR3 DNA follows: TGCGCCAGCAGCCAAGTGGCAAGTAATCAGCCCCAGCATTTT.

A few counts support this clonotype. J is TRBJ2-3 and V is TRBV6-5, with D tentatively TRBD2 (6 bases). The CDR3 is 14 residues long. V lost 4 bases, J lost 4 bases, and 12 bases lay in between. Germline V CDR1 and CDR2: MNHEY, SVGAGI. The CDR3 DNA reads TGTGCCAGCAGTTCGTACGGGGGATCAGATACGCAGTATTTT. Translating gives CASSSYGGSDTQYF.

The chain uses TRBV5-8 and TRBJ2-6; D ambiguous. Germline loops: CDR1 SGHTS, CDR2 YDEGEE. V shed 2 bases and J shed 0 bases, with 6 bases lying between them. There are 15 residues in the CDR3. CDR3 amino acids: CASSFRNSGANVLTF. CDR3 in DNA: TGTGCCAGCAGCTTCAGGAACTCTGGGGCCAACGTCCTGACTTTC.

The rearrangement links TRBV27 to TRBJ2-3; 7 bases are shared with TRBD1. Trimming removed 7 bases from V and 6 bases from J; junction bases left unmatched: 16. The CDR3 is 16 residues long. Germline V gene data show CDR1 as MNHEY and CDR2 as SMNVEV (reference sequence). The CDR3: CASTPVGPGRGDTQYF. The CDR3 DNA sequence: TGTGCCAGCACCCCAGTGGGCCCCGGCAGGGGGGATACGCAGTATTTT.

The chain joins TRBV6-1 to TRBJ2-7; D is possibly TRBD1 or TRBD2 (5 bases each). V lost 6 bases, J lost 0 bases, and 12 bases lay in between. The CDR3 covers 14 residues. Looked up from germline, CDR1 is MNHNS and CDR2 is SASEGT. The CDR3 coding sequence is TGTGCCAGCAGATTGGGACGGAGCTCCTACGAGCAGTACGTC. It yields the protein CASRLGRSSYEQYV.

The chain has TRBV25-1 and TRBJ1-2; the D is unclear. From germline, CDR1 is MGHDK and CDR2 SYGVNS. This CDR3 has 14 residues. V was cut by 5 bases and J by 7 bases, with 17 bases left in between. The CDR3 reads CASSFPGRDTGYTF. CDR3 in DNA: TGTGCCAGCAGTTTCCCCGGTAGGGATACTGGCTACACCTTC.

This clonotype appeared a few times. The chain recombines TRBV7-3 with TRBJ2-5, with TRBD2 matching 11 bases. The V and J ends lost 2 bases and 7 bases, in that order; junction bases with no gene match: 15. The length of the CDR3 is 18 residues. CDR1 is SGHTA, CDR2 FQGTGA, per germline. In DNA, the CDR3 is TGTGCCAGCAGCTTATGGCCTAGCGGGGGGCCCCCTTCGGGGACCCAGTACTTC. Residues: CASSLWPSGGPPSGTQYF.

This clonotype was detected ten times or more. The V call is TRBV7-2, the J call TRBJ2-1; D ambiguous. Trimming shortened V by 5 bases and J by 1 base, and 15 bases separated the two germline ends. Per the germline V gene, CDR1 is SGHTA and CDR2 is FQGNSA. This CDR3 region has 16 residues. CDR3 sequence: CASSQEWGRSYNEQFF. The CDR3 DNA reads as TGTGCCAGCAGCCAAGAGTGGGGTAGGTCCTACAATGAGCAGTTCTTC. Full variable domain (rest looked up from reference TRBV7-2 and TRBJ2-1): GAGVSQSPSNKVTEKGKDVELRCDPISGHTALYWYRQSLGQGLEFLIYFQGNSAPDKSGLPSDRFSAERTGGSVSTLTIQRTQQEDSAVYLCASSQEWGRSYNEQFFGPGTRLTVL.

DNA of the CDR3: TGTGCCAGCAGCTTGGAACAGGAGGTAACTGAAGCTTTCTTT. This codes for CASSLEQEVTEAFF. The chain combines TRBV5-4 with TRBJ1-1, with D possibly matching TRBD1 (5 bases). There are 14 residues in the CDR3. The V gene's germline CDR1 is SGHNT and CDR2 YYREEE (reference sequence). The germline V and J ends were trimmed by 0 bases and 5 bases, with 11 bases remaining between them.

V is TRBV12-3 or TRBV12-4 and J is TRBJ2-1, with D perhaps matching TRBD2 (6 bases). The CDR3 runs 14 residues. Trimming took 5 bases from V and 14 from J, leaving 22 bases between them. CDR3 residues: CASSPWELAVRKFF. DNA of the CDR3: TGTGCCAGCAGTCCTTGGGAACTAGCAGTTCGAAAGTTCTTC.

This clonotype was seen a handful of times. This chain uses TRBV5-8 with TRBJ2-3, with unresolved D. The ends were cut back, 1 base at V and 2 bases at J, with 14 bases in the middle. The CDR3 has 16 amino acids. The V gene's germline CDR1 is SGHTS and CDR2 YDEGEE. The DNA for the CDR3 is TGTGCCAGCAGCTTGAGGCCGGTTAGCCACACAGATACGCAGTATTTT. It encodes CASSLRPVSHTDTQYF.

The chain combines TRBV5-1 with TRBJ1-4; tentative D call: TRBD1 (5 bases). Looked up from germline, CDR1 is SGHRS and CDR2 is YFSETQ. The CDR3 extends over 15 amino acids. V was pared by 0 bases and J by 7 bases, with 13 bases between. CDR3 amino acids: CASSLVGQGGEKLFF. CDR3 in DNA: TGCGCCAGCAGCTTGGTAGGGCAGGGTGGTGAAAAACTGTTTTTT.

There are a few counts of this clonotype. The DNA for the CDR3 is TGCAGTGCTAGAGACCCCTTCCCTCAGTCCCGCAAAAATGAGCAGTTCTTC. Protein sequence: CSARDPFPQSRKNEQFF. V and J are TRBV20-1 and TRBJ2-1; D is undetermined. Trimming removed 0 bases at V and 7 bases at J, with 22 bases between. CDR3 length: 17 amino acids. Germline CDR1 and CDR2: DFQATT and SNEGSKA (reference sequence).

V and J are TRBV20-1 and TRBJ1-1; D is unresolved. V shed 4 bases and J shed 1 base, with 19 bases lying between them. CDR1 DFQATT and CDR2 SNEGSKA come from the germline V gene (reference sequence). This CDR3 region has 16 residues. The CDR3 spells CSATTGRDYWNTEAFF. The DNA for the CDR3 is TGCAGTGCTACCACGGGAAGGGATTATTGGAACACTGAAGCTTTCTTT.

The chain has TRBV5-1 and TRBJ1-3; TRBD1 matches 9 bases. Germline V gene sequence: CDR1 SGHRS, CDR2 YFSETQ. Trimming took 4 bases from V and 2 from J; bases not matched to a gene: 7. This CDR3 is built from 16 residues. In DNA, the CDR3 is TGCGCCAGCAGCCTACAGGGGGCAGAGACTGGAAACACCATATATTTT. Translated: CASSLQGAETGNTIYF.

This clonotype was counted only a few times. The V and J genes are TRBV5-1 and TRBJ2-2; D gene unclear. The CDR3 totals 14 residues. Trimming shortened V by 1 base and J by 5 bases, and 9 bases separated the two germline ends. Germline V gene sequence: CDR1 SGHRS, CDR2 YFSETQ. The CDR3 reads CASSLRARTGELFF. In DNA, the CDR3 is TGCGCCAGCAGCTTGAGGGCGCGGACCGGGGAGCTGTTTTTT.

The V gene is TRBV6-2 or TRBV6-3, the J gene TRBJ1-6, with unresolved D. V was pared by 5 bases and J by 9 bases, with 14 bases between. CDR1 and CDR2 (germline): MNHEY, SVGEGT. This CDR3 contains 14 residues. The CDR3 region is CASSIRPRGSPLHF. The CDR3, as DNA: TGTGCCAGCAGTATCAGGCCGCGGGGTTCACCCCTCCACTTT.

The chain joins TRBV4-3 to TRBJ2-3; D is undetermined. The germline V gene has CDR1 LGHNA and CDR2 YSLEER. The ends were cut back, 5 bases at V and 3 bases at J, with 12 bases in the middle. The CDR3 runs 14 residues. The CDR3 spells CASSVRVGTDTQYF. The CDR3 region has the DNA TGCGCCAGCAGCGTAAGGGTTGGGACAGATACGCAGTATTTT.

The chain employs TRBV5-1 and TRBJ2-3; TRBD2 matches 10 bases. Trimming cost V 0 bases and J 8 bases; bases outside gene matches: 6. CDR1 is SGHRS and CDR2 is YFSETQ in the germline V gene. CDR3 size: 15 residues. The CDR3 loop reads CASSLGQRGGRTQYF. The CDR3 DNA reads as TGCGCCAGCAGCTTGGGTCAGCGGGGGGGCCGTACGCAGTATTTT.

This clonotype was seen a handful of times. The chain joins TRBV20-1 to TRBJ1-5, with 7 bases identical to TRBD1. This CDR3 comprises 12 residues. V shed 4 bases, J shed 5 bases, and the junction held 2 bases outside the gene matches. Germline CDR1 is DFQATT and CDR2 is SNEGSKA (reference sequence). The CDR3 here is CSAKQGDQPQHF. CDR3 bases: TGCAGTGCTAAGCAGGGGGATCAGCCCCAGCATTTT.

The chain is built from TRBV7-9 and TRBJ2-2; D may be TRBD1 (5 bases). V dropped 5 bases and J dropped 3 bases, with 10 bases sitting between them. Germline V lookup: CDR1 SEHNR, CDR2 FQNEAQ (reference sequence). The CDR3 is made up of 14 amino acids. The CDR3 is CASSPQGYTGELFF. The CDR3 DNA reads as TGTGCCAGCAGCCCGCAGGGATACACCGGGGAGCTGTTTTTT.

The CDR3: CASSPHARGSTDTQYF. The CDR3 DNA is TGTGCCAGCAGCCCCCACGCGAGGGGGAGCACAGATACGCAGTATTTT. This sequence joins TRBV7-8 and TRBJ2-3, with TRBD1 as a possible D gene (6 bases). CDR3 length: 16 amino acids. V shed 5 bases and J shed 0 bases, with 15 bases lying between them. The germline V gene encodes CDR1 SGHVS and CDR2 FQNEAQ.

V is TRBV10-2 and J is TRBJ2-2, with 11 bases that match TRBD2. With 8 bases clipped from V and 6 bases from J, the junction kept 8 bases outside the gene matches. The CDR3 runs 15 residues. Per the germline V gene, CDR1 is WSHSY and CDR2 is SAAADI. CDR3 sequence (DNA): TGCGCCAGCGAGGGTAGCGGGGGGGCCTCCGGGGAGCTGTTTTTT. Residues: CASEGSGGASGELFF.

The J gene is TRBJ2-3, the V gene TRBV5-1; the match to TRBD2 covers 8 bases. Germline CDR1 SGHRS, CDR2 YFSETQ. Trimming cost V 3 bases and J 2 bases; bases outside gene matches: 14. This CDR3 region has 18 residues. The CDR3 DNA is TGCGCCAGCAGCTCACCCGGGGGGGGCCTCGGAGTCACAGATACGCAGTATTTT. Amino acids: CASSSPGGGLGVTDTQYF.

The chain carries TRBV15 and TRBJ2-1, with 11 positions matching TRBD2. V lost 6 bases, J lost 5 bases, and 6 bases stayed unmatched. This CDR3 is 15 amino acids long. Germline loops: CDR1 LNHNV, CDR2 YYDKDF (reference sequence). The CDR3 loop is CATSILAGVNNEQFF. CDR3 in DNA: TGTGCCACCAGTATACTAGCGGGGGTGAACAATGAGCAGTTCTTC. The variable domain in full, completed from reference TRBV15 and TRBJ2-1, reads DAMVIQNPRYQVTQFGKPVTLSCSQTLNHNVMYWYQQKSSQAPKLLFHYYDKDFNNEADTPDNFQSRRPNTSFCFLDIRSPGLGDTAMYLCATSILAGVNNEQFFGPGTRLTVL.